This T cell receptor (beta chain) was profiled in a study of T cell responses to AZD1222 COVID-19 vaccine. Findings of the study overall: The sample set comprised mostly white British donors with more females, and clonal diversity was possibly underestimated.

The V gene end was trimmed by 5 bases and the J gene end by 4 bases; junction bases not matched to a gene: 12. The CDR3 totals 17 residues. The germline V gene has CDR1 MNHEY and CDR2 SVGEGT. Only in-frame clones appear in the TCRdb table, and some are missing; sequencing was by immunoSEQ multiplex PCR. This repertoire includes about 140,000 clones. Notes on this clone: Its specificity is not known.

The rearrangement uses TRBV6-2 or TRBV6-3 and TRBJ2-3; TRBD2 agrees at 10 bases. The sequenced sample consisted of peripheral blood. This receptor was taken from an adult in good health. The CDR3 DNA follows: TGTGCCAGCAGTGACAACCTTCTAGCGGGGGACGCAGATACGCAGTATTTT. Translated: CASSDNLLAGDADTQYF.